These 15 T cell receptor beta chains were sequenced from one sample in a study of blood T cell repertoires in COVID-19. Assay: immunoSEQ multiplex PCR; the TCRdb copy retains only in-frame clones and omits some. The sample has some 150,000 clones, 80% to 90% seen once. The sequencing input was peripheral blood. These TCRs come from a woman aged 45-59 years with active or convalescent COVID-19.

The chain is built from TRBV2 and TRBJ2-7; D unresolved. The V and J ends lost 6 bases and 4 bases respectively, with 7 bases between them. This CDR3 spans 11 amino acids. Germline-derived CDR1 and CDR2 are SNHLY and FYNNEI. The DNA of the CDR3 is TGTGCCAGCAGCCTCAGTTACGAGCAGTACTTC. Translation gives CASSLSYEQYF.

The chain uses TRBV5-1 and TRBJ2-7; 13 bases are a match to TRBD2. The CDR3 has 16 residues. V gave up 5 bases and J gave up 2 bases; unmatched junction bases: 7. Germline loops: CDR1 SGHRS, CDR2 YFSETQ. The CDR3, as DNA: TGCGCCAGCAGACTACTAGCGGGAGGGATCGCCTACGAGCAGTACTTC. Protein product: CASRLLAGGIAYEQYF.

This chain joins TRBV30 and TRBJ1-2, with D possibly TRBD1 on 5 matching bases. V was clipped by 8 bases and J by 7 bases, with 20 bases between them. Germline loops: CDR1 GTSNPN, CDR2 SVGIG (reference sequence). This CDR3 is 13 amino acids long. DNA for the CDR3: TGTGCCGGGGGAGACAGCTCGGAGGGTGGCTACACCTTC. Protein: CAGGDSSEGGYTF.

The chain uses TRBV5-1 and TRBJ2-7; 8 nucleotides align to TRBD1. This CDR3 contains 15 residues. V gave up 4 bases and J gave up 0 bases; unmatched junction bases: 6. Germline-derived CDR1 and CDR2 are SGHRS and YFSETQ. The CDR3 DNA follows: TGCGCCAGCAGCGATAGGGACAGGAGCTCCTACGAGCAGTACTTC. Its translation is CASSDRDRSSYEQYF.

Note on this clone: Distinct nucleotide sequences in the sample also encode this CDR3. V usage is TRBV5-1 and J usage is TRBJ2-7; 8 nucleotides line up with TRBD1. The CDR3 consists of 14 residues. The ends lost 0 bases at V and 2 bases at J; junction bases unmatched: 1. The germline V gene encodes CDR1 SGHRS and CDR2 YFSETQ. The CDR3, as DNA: TGCGCCAGCAGCTTGGCGGGACAGGCCTACGAGCAGTACTTC. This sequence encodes CASSLAGQAYEQYF.

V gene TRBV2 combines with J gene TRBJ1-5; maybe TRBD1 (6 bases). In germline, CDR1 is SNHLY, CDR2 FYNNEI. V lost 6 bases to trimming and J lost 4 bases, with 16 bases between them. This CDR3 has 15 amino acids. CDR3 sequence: CASSGDTKPNQPQHF. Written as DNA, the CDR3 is TGTGCCAGCAGCGGGGACACTAAACCTAATCAGCCCCAGCATTTT.

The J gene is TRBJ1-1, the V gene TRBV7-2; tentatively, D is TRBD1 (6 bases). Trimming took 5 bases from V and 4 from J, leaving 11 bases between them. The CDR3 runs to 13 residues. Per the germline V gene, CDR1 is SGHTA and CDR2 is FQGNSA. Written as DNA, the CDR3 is TGTGCCAGCAGCCCACAGGGCCCCACTGAAGCTTTCTTT. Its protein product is CASSPQGPTEAFF.

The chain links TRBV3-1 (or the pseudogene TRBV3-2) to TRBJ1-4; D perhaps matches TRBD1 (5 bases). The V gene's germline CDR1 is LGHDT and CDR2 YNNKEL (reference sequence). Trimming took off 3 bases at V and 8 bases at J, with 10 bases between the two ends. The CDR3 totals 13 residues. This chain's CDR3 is CASSHQGMEKLFF. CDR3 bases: TGTGCCAGCAGCCATCAGGGAATGGAAAAACTGTTTTTT.

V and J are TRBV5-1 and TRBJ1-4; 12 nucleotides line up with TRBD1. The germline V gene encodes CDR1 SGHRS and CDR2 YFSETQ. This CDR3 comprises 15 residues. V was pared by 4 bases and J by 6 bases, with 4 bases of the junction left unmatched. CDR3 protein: CASSEGDRGHEKLFF. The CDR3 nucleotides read TGCGCCAGCAGCGAGGGGGACAGGGGGCATGAAAAACTGTTTTTT.

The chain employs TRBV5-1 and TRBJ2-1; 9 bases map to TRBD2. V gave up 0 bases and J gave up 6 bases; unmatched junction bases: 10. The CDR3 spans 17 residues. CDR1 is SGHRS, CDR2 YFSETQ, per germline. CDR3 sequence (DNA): TGCGCCAGCAGCTTGGTCTTTAGCGGGAGCTTGGGCAATGAGCAGTTCTTC. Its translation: CASSLVFSGSLGNEQFF.

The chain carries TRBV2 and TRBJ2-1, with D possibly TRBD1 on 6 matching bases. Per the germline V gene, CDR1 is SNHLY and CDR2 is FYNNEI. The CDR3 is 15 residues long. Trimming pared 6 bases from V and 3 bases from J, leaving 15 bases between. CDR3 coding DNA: TGTGCCAGCAGAGCTTGGACAGTCAGCTACAATGAGCAGTTCTTC. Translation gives CASRAWTVSYNEQFF.

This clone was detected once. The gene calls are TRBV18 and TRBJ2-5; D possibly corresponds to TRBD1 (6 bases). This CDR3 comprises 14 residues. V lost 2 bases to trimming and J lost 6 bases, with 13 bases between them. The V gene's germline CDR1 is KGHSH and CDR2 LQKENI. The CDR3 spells CASSPRAGEQTQYF. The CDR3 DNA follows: TGTGCCAGCTCACCAAGGGCAGGGGAACAGACCCAGTACTTC.

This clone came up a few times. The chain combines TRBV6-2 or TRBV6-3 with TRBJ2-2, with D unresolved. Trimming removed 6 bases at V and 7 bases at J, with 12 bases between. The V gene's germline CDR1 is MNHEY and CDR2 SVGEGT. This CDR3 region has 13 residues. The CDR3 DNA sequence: TGTGCCAGCAGCCCTTCCGCCAGCGGGGAGCTGTTTTTT. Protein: CASSPSASGELFF.

This chain's CDR3 is CASSIRSSGGADTQYF. The CDR3 DNA is TGCGCCAGCAGCATAAGATCTAGCGGGGGTGCGGATACGCAGTATTTT. J is TRBJ2-3 and V is TRBV5-1; 10 nucleotides align to TRBD2. There are 16 residues in the CDR3. Per the germline V gene, CDR1 is SGHRS and CDR2 is YFSETQ. The V segment lost 4 bases and the J segment 6 bases; nucleotides outside the gene matches: 11.

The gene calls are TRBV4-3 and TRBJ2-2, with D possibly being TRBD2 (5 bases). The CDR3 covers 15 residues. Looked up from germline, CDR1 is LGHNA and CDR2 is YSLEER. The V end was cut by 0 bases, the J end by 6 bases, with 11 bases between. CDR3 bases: TGCGCCAGCAGCCAAGATTGGAGGCTCTCCGGGGAGCTGTTTTTT. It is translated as CASSQDWRLSGELFF.